The 28 T cell receptor beta chains given below trace back to one sample, sequenced in a study of shared clonotypes between healthy human individuals. Produced via immunoSEQ multiplex PCR; TCRdb's table is partial and in-frame only. The data contain roughly 2.2 million clones, 85% to 95% of them singletons. Input material: naive CD4+ T cells from PBMCs. Subset: CD45RA+ positively selected. The receptors derive from a man between 18 and 29 years old in good health. Some clones in this sample may be carry-over from other donors' samples.

This clone was recorded only once. J is TRBJ2-5 and V is TRBV9, with D unresolved. The CDR3 has 15 amino acids. The germline V gene has CDR1 SGDLS and CDR2 YYNGEE. Trimming took 0 bases from V and 2 from J, leaving 11 bases between them. CDR3 sequence (DNA): TGTGCCAGCAGCGTAGGGCCGGCGAGACAAGAGACCCAGTACTTC. As protein: CASSVGPARQETQYF. The complete variable domain, with remaining parts taken from reference TRBV9 and TRBJ2-5, reads DSGVTQTPKHLITATGQRVTLRCSPRSGDLSVYWYQQSLDQGLQFLIQYYNGEERAKGNILERFSAQQFPDLHSELNLSSLELGDSALYFCASSVGPARQETQYFGPGTRLLVL.

This clone was detected once. The chain combines TRBV5-1 with TRBJ2-1; 9 positions match TRBD2. The trim removed 1 base at V and 9 bases at J, leaving 8 bases unmatched. Germline CDR1 reads SGHRS; CDR2 reads YFSETQ. This CDR3 region has 15 residues. This chain's CDR3 is CASSLLAGANTEQFF. In DNA, the CDR3 is TGCGCCAGCAGCTTGTTAGCGGGAGCCAACACTGAGCAGTTCTTC.

On this clone: Other DNA sequences in the same sample also yield this CDR3. The V gene is TRBV7-8, the J gene TRBJ1-2; D gene unclear. Per the germline V gene, CDR1 is SGHVS and CDR2 is FQNEAQ. The CDR3 sequence is 14 residues long. V was trimmed by 5 bases and J by 2 bases, leaving 12 bases between them. The CDR3: CASSLPGTNYGYTF. CDR3 coding DNA: TGTGCCAGCAGCCTCCCAGGAACGAACTATGGCTACACCTTC.

This chain uses TRBV5-1 with TRBJ2-5; D gene uncertain. The CDR3 loop spans 12 amino acids. CDR1 and CDR2 (germline): SGHRS, YFSETQ. V was clipped by 2 bases and J by 7 bases, with 9 bases between them. CDR3 sequence: CASSFGDATQYF. As DNA, the CDR3 is TGCGCCAGCAGCTTTGGAGATGCGACCCAGTACTTC.

CDR3 protein: CASSPGTVPYGYTF. In DNA, the CDR3 is TGTGCCAGCAGCCCGGGGACAGTTCCTTACGGCTACACCTTC. This chain joins TRBV7-3 and TRBJ1-2; 7 bases map to TRBD1. The V gene end was trimmed by 5 bases and the J gene end by 8 bases; junction bases not matched to a gene: 11. CDR1 is SGHTA and CDR2 is FQGTGA in the germline V gene. The CDR3 covers 14 residues.

This clone came up once. The V gene is TRBV7-9, the J gene TRBJ2-3; maybe TRBD1 (5 bases). The CDR3 runs 13 residues. Germline assignment: CDR1 SEHNR and CDR2 FQNEAQ (reference sequence). V gave up 5 bases and J gave up 2 bases, with 8 bases separating them. CDR3 bases: TGTGCCAGCAGCAAGGGGATCACAGATACGCAGTATTTT. Protein product: CASSKGITDTQYF.

The rearrangement uses TRBV7-9 and TRBJ1-6; the D gene is possibly TRBD1 (5 bases). Germline values: CDR1 SEHNR, CDR2 FQNEAQ (reference sequence). V lost 1 base and J 5 bases, leaving 9 bases between the germline ends. The CDR3 is made up of 15 amino acids. This chain's CDR3 is CASSLEWGNNSPLHF. In nucleotides, the CDR3 is TGTGCCAGCAGCTTAGAGTGGGGGAATAATTCACCCCTCCACTTT.

The chain joins TRBV5-6 to TRBJ2-3; D is ambiguous. V was shortened by 2 bases and J by 4 bases, with 8 bases between the two germline ends. CDR3 length: 13 residues. Germline V gives CDR1 SGHDT, CDR2 YYEEEE. As DNA, the CDR3 is TGTGCCAGCAGCTTCTGGTCCGCAGATACGCAGTATTTT. Translating it yields CASSFWSADTQYF.

The gene calls are TRBV7-9 and TRBJ1-1; tentative D call: TRBD1 (5 bases). V was pared by 5 bases and J by 0 bases, with 22 bases between. Germline V lookup: CDR1 SEHNR, CDR2 FQNEAQ (reference sequence). The CDR3 totals 18 residues. The CDR3 sequence: CASSHKSGTEFMNTEAFF. Written as DNA, the CDR3 is TGTGCCAGCAGCCATAAATCCGGGACGGAATTCATGAACACTGAAGCTTTCTTT. Full variable domain (rest looked up from reference TRBV7-9 and TRBJ1-1): DTGVSQNPRHKITKRGQNVTFRCDPISEHNRLYWYRQTLGQGPEFLTYFQNEAQLEKSRLLSDRFSAERPKGSFSTLEIQRTEQGDSAMYLCASSHKSGTEFMNTEAFFGQGTRLTVV.

The chain combines TRBV9 with TRBJ2-1, with D possibly TRBD1 on 6 matching bases. V was cut by 1 base and J by 8 bases, with 19 bases left in between. From germline, CDR1 is SGDLS and CDR2 YYNGEE. This CDR3 has 16 residues. CDR3 sequence (DNA): TGTGCCAGCAGCGTATCTCCCTCGCAGGGGAGAGATGAGCAGTTCTTC. Protein: CASSVSPSQGRDEQFF.

The chain carries TRBV4-1 and TRBJ2-7, with TRBD1 matching over 8 bases. Trimming at V came to 4 bases and at J to 3 bases, leaving 5 bases not matched to a gene. This CDR3 comprises 14 residues. The germline CDR1 and CDR2 sequences are MGHRA and YSYEKL. CDR3 sequence reads: CASSRDRSYYEQYF. The CDR3 DNA reads as TGCGCCAGCAGCCGGGACAGGAGTTACTACGAGCAGTACTTC.

The V gene is TRBV5-4, the J gene TRBJ2-3; the D is unclear. Germline V lookup: CDR1 SGHNT, CDR2 YYREEE (reference sequence). V lost 0 bases and J lost 2, with 7 bases in between. The CDR3 spans 14 residues. The CDR3 DNA follows: TGTGCCAGCAGCTTGGCTTCCTACACAGATACGCAGTATTTT. It is translated as CASSLASYTDTQYF.

V usage is TRBV27 and J usage is TRBJ2-2; the match to TRBD2 covers 15 bases. The germline CDR1 and CDR2 sequences are MNHEY and SMNVEV (reference sequence). The CDR3 length is 15 residues. V lost 5 bases and J lost 5; bases outside the gene matches: 0. CDR3 loop: CASSGLAGGTGELFF. In DNA form, the CDR3 reads TGTGCCAGCAGTGGACTAGCGGGAGGGACCGGGGAGCTGTTTTTT.

V is TRBV2 and J is TRBJ2-5; D is tentatively TRBD1 or TRBD2 (5 bases each). This CDR3 region has 16 residues. The germline CDR1 and CDR2 sequences are SNHLY and FYNNEI. The V gene lost 3 bases and the J gene lost 4 bases, with 18 bases spanning the gap. DNA for the CDR3: TGTGCCAGCAGTGAGGGACCGGCGGTATTTGTAGAGACCCAGTACTTC. Amino acids: CASSEGPAVFVETQYF.

This chain connects TRBV4-1 to TRBJ2-3; 12 bases fit TRBD2. Germline-derived CDR1 and CDR2 are MGHRA and YSYEKL. Unmatched junction bases numbered 8, after V lost 4 bases and J lost 0 bases. This CDR3 region has 18 residues. The CDR3 coding sequence is TGCGCCAGCAGCCGGGGGCTAGCGGGAGGGGGGAGCACAGATACGCAGTATTTT. Its translation: CASSRGLAGGGSTDTQYF.

This clone occurred once. The J gene is TRBJ2-1, the V gene TRBV5-4, with 12 bases fitting TRBD2. V lost 4 bases, J lost 0 bases, and 8 bases stayed unmatched. Germline V gives CDR1 SGHNT, CDR2 YYREEE (reference sequence). The CDR3 covers 18 residues. The CDR3 nucleotides are TGTGCCAGCAGCGGAGGGACTAGCGGGCCTTACTCCTACAATGAGCAGTTCTTC. It is translated as CASSGGTSGPYSYNEQFF.

This chain uses TRBV27 with TRBJ2-7; TRBD2 aligns across 8 bases. The CDR3 runs to 15 residues. J was trimmed by 3 bases and V by 0 bases; bases with no gene match: 4. Per the germline V gene, CDR1 is MNHEY and CDR2 is SMNVEV (reference sequence). In nucleotides, the CDR3 is TGTGCCAGCAGTTTATCCGGGGGGGAGGGCTACGAGCAGTACTTC. This gives the protein CASSLSGGEGYEQYF.

The rearrangement links TRBV4-1 to TRBJ2-2; D is unclear. The germline V gene has CDR1 MGHRA and CDR2 YSYEKL. CDR3 length equals 16 residues. V dropped 1 base and J dropped 0 bases, with 9 bases sitting between them. CDR3 loop: CASSQAALANTGELFF. The CDR3 DNA sequence: TGCGCCAGCAGCCAAGCGGCACTTGCGAACACCGGGGAGCTGTTTTTT.

V and J are TRBV5-1 and TRBJ2-7; 11 nucleotides align to TRBD2. This CDR3 comprises 15 residues. The V gene's germline CDR1 is SGHRS and CDR2 YFSETQ. V was clipped by 2 bases and J by 6 bases; unmatched bases: 7. CDR3 in amino acids: CASSFLAGGGTEQYF. CDR3 DNA sequence: TGCGCCAGCAGCTTCCTAGCGGGAGGTGGGACCGAGCAGTACTTC.

Of note for this clone: Other DNA sequences of this sample code for an identical CDR3. V and J are TRBV20-1 and TRBJ2-1; D gene uncertain. Germline assignment: CDR1 DFQATT and CDR2 SNEGSKA (reference sequence). V lost 3 bases and J lost 7, with 7 bases in between. The CDR3 spans 11 residues. CDR3 coding DNA: TGCAGTGCTAGGGCCAATAATGAGCAGTTCTTC. Its translation is CSARANNEQFF.

The chain is built from TRBV19 and TRBJ1-4; a possible D gene is TRBD1 (5 bases). Germline values: CDR1 LNHDA, CDR2 SQIVND (reference sequence). There are 14 residues in the CDR3. The V end was cut by 7 bases, the J end by 3 bases, with 12 bases between. The CDR3, as DNA: TGTGCCAGTAAAAGCCGACAGCCTAATGAAAAACTGTTTTTT. Translation gives CASKSRQPNEKLFF.

The chain recombines TRBV9 with TRBJ2-1; D perhaps matches TRBD1 (6 bases). V lost 0 bases and J 6 bases, leaving 19 bases between the germline ends. This CDR3 comprises 17 residues. Germline-derived CDR1 and CDR2 are SGDLS and YYNGEE. The CDR3 region has the DNA TGTGCCAGCAGCGTAGCTCCCATTGGACAGAACTCCAATGAGCAGTTCTTC. It yields the protein CASSVAPIGQNSNEQFF.

The chain employs TRBV11-2 and TRBJ1-1; the D gene is possibly TRBD1 (6 bases). The V end lost 3 bases, the J end lost 7 bases, and 15 bases lay between the germline ends. The CDR3 sequence is 14 residues long. CDR1 and CDR2 from the germline V gene are SGHAT and FQNNGV. The CDR3 region has the DNA TGTGCCAGCAGCTTCACCACAGGGTACCTTGAAGCTTTCTTT. Its protein is CASSFTTGYLEAFF.

The chain couples TRBV4-1 to TRBJ1-1, with a weak D call TRBD1 (6 bases). CDR1 is MGHRA, CDR2 YSYEKL, per germline. This CDR3 region has 19 residues. V lost 5 bases and J 1 base, leaving 26 bases between the germline ends. The CDR3 loop reads CASSGRRLGKNRENTEAFF. CDR3 DNA: TGCGCCAGCAGCGGGAGGAGGTTGGGCAAAAACAGGGAGAACACTGAAGCTTTCTTT.

V is TRBV11-2 and J is TRBJ2-5; D possibly corresponds to TRBD1 (7 bases). Trimming shortened V by 3 bases and J by 2 bases, and 16 bases separated the two germline ends. CDR3 length: 16 residues. Germline V gene data show CDR1 as SGHAT and CDR2 as FQNNGV. The CDR3 DNA reads TGTGCCAGCAGCTTGCGAGGGGGCGGGGTACAAGAGACCCAGTACTTC. Its translation: CASSLRGGGVQETQYF.

This rearrangement joins TRBV6-5 to TRBJ1-2, with D perhaps matching TRBD1 (6 bases). Deletions cut 10 bases from V and 9 bases from J, with 21 bases between. The CDR3 contains 13 residues. Germline loops: CDR1 MNHEY, CDR2 SVGAGI. The CDR3 spells CATQGTELWSYTF. Written as DNA, the CDR3 is TGTGCCACCCAGGGGACTGAGCTATGGAGCTACACCTTC.

This chain uses TRBV6-6 with TRBJ2-1; 9 bases are a match to TRBD2. Germline loops: CDR1 MNHNY, CDR2 SVGAGI (reference sequence). V trimming: 2 bases; J trimming: 8 bases; junction bases outside the gene matches: 7. CDR3 size: 15 residues. This CDR3 is CASSYQVAGDHEQFF. CDR3 coding DNA: TGTGCCAGCAGTTACCAGGTAGCGGGAGACCATGAGCAGTTCTTC.

The chain recombines TRBV7-9 with TRBJ2-4, with 7 bases matching TRBD2. The CDR3 is made up of 14 amino acids. Germline V gene sequence: CDR1 SEHNR, CDR2 FQNEAQ (reference sequence). The junction had 2 bases not matched to a gene; V was cut back by 0 bases and J by 6 bases. CDR3 DNA: TGTGCCAGCAGCTTAGCGCCGGGGGGAAACATTCAGTACTTC. This gives the protein CASSLAPGGNIQYF.